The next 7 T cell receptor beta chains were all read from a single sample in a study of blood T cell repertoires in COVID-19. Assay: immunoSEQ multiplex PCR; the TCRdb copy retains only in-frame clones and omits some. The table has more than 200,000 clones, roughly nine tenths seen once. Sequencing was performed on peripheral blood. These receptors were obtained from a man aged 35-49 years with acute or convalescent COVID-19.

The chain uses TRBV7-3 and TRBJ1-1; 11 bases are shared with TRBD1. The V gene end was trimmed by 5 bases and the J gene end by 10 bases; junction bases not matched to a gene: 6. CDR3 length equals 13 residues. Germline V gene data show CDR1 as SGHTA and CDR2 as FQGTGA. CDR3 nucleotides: TGTGCCAGCAGCCAGGACAGGGGGCTTCGAGCTTTCTTT. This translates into CASSQDRGLRAFF. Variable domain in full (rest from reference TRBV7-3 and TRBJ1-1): GAGVSQTPSNKVTEKGKYVELRCDPISGHTALYWYRQSLGQGPEFLIYFQGTGAADDSGLPNDRFFAVRPEGSVSTLKIQRTERGDSAVYLCASSQDRGLRAFFGQGTRLTVV.

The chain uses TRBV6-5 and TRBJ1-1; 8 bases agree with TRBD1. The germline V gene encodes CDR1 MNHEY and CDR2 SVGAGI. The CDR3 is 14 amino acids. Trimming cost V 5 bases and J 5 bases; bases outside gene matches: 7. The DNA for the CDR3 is TGTGCCAGCAGTCTTCGACAGGGGAGAACTGAAGCTTTCTTT. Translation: CASSLRQGRTEAFF.

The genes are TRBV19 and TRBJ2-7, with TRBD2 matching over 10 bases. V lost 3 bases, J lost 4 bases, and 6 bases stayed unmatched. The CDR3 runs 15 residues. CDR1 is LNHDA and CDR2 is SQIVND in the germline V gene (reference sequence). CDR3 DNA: TGTGCCAGTAGTATCCTCCTGGGACTAGCGTACGAGCAGTACTTC. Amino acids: CASSILLGLAYEQYF.

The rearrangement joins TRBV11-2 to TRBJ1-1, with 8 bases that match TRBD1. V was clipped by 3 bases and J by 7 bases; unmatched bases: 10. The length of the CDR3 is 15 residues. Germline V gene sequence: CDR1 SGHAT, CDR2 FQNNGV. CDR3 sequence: CASSFQGAGTGEAFF. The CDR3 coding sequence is TGTGCCAGCAGCTTCCAGGGGGCTGGGACGGGTGAAGCTTTCTTT.

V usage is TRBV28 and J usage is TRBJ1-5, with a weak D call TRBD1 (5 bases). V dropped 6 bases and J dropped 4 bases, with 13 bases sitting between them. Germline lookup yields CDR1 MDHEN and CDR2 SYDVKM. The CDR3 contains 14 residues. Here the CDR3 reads CASRPRVGNQPQHF. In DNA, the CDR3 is TGTGCCAGCAGACCCAGGGTCGGAAATCAGCCCCAGCATTTT.

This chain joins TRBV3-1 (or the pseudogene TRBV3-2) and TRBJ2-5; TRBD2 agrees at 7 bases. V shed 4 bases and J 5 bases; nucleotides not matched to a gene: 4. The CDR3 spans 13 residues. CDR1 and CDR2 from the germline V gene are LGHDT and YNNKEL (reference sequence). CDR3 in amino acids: CASSPGLWETQYF. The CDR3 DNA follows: TGTGCCAGCAGCCCGGGACTATGGGAGACCCAGTACTTC.

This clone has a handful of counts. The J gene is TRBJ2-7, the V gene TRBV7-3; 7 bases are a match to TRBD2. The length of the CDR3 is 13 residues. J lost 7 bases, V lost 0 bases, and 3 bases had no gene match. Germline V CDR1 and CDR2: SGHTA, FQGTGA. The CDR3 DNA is TGTGCCAGCAGCTTAACGGGGGGGAATGAGCAGTACTTC. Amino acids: CASSLTGGNEQYF.